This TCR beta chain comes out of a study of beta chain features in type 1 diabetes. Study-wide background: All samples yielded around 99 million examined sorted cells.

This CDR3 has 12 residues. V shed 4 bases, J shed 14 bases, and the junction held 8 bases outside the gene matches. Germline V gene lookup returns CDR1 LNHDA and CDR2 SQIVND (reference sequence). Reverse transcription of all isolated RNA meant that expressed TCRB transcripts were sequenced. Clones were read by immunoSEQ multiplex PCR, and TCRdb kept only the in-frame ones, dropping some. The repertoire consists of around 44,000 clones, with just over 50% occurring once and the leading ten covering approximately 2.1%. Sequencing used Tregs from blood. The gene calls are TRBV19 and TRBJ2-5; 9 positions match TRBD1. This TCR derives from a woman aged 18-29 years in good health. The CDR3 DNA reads TGTGCCAGTAGTAGCGCCCGGGACAGGGTTTACTTC. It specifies CASSSARDRVYF.